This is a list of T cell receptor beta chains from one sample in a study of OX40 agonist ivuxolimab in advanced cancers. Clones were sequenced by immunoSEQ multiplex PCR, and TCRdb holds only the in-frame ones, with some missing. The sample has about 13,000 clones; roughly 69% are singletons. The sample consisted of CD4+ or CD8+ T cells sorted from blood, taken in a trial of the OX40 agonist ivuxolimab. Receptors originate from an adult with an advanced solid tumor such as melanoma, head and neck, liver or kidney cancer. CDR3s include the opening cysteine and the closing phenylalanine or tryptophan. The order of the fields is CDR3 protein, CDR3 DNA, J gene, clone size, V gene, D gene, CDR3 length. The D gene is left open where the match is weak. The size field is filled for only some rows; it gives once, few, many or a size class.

cdr3_aa: CASSLELGWEQYF
cdr3_nt: TGTGCCAGCAGCTTAGAACTGGGATGGGAGCAGTACTTC
j_call: TRBJ2-7
clone_size: once
v_call: TRBV11-2
d_call: -
cdr3_length: 13

cdr3_aa: CASSLVLETGEETQYF
cdr3_nt: TGTGCCAGCAGCTTAGTTTTAGAGACAGGGGAAGAGACCCAGTACTTC
j_call: TRBJ2-5
clone_size: -
v_call: TRBV7-8
d_call: TRBD1
cdr3_length: 16

cdr3_aa: CASSSPINEQFF
cdr3_nt: TGTGCCAGCAGTTCCCCAATAAATGAGCAGTTCTTC
j_call: TRBJ2-1
clone_size: once
v_call: TRBV27
d_call: -
cdr3_length: 12

cdr3_aa: CASSLTPANEQYF
cdr3_nt: TGTGCCAGCAGTTTAACTCCCGCGAACGAGCAGTACTTC
j_call: TRBJ2-7
clone_size: many
v_call: TRBV27
d_call: -
cdr3_length: 13

cdr3_aa: CASSNRGPTDTQYF
cdr3_nt: TGCGCCAGCAGTAACAGGGGGCCCACAGATACGCAGTATTTT
j_call: TRBJ2-3
clone_size: -
v_call: TRBV10-1
d_call: TRBD1
cdr3_length: 14

cdr3_aa: CAAGTPIDIQYF
cdr3_nt: TGTGCGGCCGGGACCCCTATTGACATTCAGTACTTC
j_call: TRBJ2-4
clone_size: few
v_call: TRBV6-6
d_call: -
cdr3_length: 12

cdr3_aa: CASSEGLLAGGDNEQFF
cdr3_nt: TGTGCCAGCAGCGAGGGCCTGCTAGCGGGGGGGGACAATGAGCAGTTCTTC
j_call: TRBJ2-1
clone_size: -
v_call: TRBV7-8
d_call: TRBD2
cdr3_length: 17

cdr3_aa: CASSAGLAGGDEQFF
cdr3_nt: TGTGCCAGCAGCGCTGGACTAGCGGGAGGGGATGAGCAGTTCTTC
j_call: TRBJ2-1
clone_size: -
v_call: TRBV9
d_call: TRBD2
cdr3_length: 15

cdr3_aa: CASSRGGEGFYGYTF
cdr3_nt: TGTGCCAGCAGTCGCGGCGGAGAGGGATTCTATGGCTACACCTTC
j_call: TRBJ1-2
clone_size: -
v_call: TRBV2
d_call: -
cdr3_length: 15

cdr3_aa: CASSYTDSSNEQFF
cdr3_nt: TGTGCCAGCAGTTATACCGACAGTTCCAATGAGCAGTTCTTC
j_call: TRBJ2-1
clone_size: -
v_call: TRBV28
d_call: -
cdr3_length: 14

cdr3_aa: CAWSDLRMAYEQYF
cdr3_nt: TGTGCCTGGAGTGACCTCCGTATGGCATACGAGCAGTACTTC
j_call: TRBJ2-7
clone_size: -
v_call: TRBV30
d_call: -
cdr3_length: 14

cdr3_aa: CAISLSEDNEQFF
cdr3_nt: TGTGCCATCAGTCTGTCCGAGGACAATGAGCAGTTCTTC
j_call: TRBJ2-1
clone_size: -
v_call: TRBV10-3
d_call: -
cdr3_length: 13

cdr3_aa: CASSLTGYEQYF
cdr3_nt: TGTGCCAGCAGCTTAACAGGCTACGAGCAGTACTTC
j_call: TRBJ2-7
clone_size: -
v_call: TRBV7-2
d_call: -
cdr3_length: 12

cdr3_aa: CASSLRLDSSGEQYF
cdr3_nt: TGTGCCAGCAGCTTAAGGCTGGATTCTTCGGGGGAGCAGTACTTC
j_call: TRBJ2-7
clone_size: -
v_call: TRBV7-2
d_call: -
cdr3_length: 15

cdr3_aa: CASSYATGNGYGYTF
cdr3_nt: TGTGCCAGCAGTTACGCCACAGGGAATGGTTATGGCTACACCTTC
j_call: TRBJ1-2
clone_size: -
v_call: TRBV6-5
d_call: -
cdr3_length: 15

cdr3_aa: CASSLEGSWGFEAFF
cdr3_nt: TGTGCCAGCAGCTTAGAAGGGAGTTGGGGGTTTGAAGCTTTCTTT
j_call: TRBJ1-1
clone_size: -
v_call: TRBV7-9
d_call: -
cdr3_length: 15

cdr3_aa: CASSVDPYDRGLRGYTF
cdr3_nt: TGTGCCAGCAGCGTAGACCCGTATGACAGGGGGCTAAGGGGCTACACCTTC
j_call: TRBJ1-2
clone_size: -
v_call: TRBV9
d_call: TRBD1
cdr3_length: 17

cdr3_aa: CASSAFRKNTEAFF
cdr3_nt: TGTGCCAGCAGCGCTTTCAGGAAGAACACTGAAGCTTTCTTT
j_call: TRBJ1-1
clone_size: -
v_call: TRBV7-2
d_call: -
cdr3_length: 14

cdr3_aa: CASSLGDRGREGLFF
cdr3_nt: TGTGCCAGCAGCTTGGGGGACAGGGGGCGCGAAGGGCTGTTTTTT
j_call: TRBJ2-2
clone_size: -
v_call: TRBV5-6
d_call: TRBD1
cdr3_length: 15

cdr3_aa: CASSWGQGSTDTQYF
cdr3_nt: TGTGCCAGCAGCTGGGGACAGGGAAGCACAGATACGCAGTATTTT
j_call: TRBJ2-3
clone_size: -
v_call: TRBV5-6
d_call: TRBD1
cdr3_length: 15

cdr3_aa: CASSSRGAHYEQYF
cdr3_nt: TGTGCCAGCAGCTCGCGGGGGGCCCACTACGAGCAGTACTTC
j_call: TRBJ2-7
clone_size: -
v_call: TRBV11-1
d_call: TRBD2
cdr3_length: 14

cdr3_aa: CASSPGPLYEQYF
cdr3_nt: TGCGCCAGCAGCCCGGGACCGCTCTACGAGCAGTACTTC
j_call: TRBJ2-7
clone_size: -
v_call: TRBV4-1
d_call: -
cdr3_length: 13